Each of the 3 T cell receptor beta chains below was sequenced from the same sample in a study of cytomegalovirus exposure and HLA in healthy donors. Sequencing was performed with immunoSEQ multiplex PCR; in TCRdb, only in-frame clones are kept and a portion is missing. The data hold roughly 60,000 clones, with about 91% observed a single time. Sequencing was performed on PBMCs. These receptors came from a woman between 18 and 29 years old in good health and CMV-seronegative.

This clone was recorded once. The chain employs TRBV9 and TRBJ2-3; TRBD1 matches 9 bases. Trimming cost V 3 bases and J 0 bases; bases outside gene matches: 2. The germline V gene has CDR1 SGDLS and CDR2 YYNGEE. The CDR3 length is 15 residues. CDR3 nucleotides: TGTGCCAGCAGCGAACAGGGGGCCAGCACAGATACGCAGTATTTT. The encoded protein is CASSEQGASTDTQYF.

This chain joins TRBV2 and TRBJ1-2, with unresolved D. Germline V gene sequence: CDR1 SNHLY, CDR2 FYNNEI. The V end was cut by 5 bases, the J end by 7 bases, with 20 bases between. The CDR3 sequence is 15 residues long. For the CDR3, the DNA is TGTGCCAGCAGTTCGGATGGACTAAGACGAGTTGGCTACACCTTC. As protein: CASSSDGLRRVGYTF.

The gene calls are TRBV27 and TRBJ2-7, with 9 bases identical to TRBD2. V dropped 5 bases and J dropped 2; count of bases not matched to a gene: 10. The CDR3 sequence is 16 residues long. Germline V gives CDR1 MNHEY, CDR2 SMNVEV (reference sequence). In DNA, the CDR3 is TGTGCCAGCAGTCTGATAGCGGGAGTGAACACCTACGAGCAGTACTTC. It codes for CASSLIAGVNTYEQYF.